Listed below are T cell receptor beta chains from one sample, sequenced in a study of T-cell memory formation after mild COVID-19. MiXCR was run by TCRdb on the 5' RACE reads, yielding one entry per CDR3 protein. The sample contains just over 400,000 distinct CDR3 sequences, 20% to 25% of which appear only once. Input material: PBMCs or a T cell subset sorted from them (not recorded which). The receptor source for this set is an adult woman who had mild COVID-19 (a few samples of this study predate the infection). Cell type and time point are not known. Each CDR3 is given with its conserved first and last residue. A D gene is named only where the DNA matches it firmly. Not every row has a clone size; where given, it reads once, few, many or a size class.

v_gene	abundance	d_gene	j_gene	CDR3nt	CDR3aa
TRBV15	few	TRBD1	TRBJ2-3	TGTGCCACCAGCAGAGAGAGACAGGGCGCAGATACGCAGTATTTT	CATSRERQGADTQYF
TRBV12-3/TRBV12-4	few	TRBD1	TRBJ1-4	TGTGCCAGCAGTGGTACCGGGACAGGGATCGAAAAACTGTTTTTT	CASSGTGTGIEKLFF
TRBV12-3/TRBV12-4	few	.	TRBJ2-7	TGTGCCAGCAGTTTCCTTCCCAGGACAGAGCAGTACTTC	CASSFLPRTEQYF
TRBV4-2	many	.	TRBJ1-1	TGTGCCAGCAGCTACCCTTCGGGGGGGGGCACTGAAGCTTTCTTT	CASSYPSGGGTEAFF
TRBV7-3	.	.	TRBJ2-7	TGTGCCAGCAGCTTCTCAAGCGGACGCTACGAGCAGTACTTC	CASSFSSGRYEQYF
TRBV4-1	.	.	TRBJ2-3	TGCGCCAGCAGCCGTTTCACAGATACGCAGTATTTT	CASSRFTDTQYF
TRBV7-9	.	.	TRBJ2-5	TGTGCCAGCACCCCGGGTCCGATGGAGACCCAGTACTTC	CASTPGPMETQYF
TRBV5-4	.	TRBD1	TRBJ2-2	TGTGCCAGCAGCCCAAACCGGGGACAGGGATTTGCCGGGGAGCTGTTTTTT	CASSPNRGQGFAGELFF
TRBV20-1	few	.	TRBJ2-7	TGCAGTGTGGGACTCTCCTACGAGCAGTACTTC	CSVGLSYEQYF
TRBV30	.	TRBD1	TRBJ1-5	TGTGCCTGGAGTCCGGGAGGGGGCAACAATCAGCCCCAGCATTTT	CAWSPGGGNNQPQHF
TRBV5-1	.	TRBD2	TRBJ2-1	TGCGCCAGCGGCCAACTAGCGTTCTCCTACAATGAGCAGTCCTTC	CASGQLAFSYNEQSF
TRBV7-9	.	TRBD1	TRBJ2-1	TGTGCCAGCAGCCGCCCTTCCGGGACAGGAAACAATGAGCAGTTCTTC	CASSRPSGTGNNEQFF
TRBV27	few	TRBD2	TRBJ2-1	TGTGCCAGCAGACTACAGGGACTAGCGGGAGTTGAGCAGTTCTTC	CASRLQGLAGVEQFF
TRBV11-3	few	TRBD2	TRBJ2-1	TGTGCCAGCAGCGGACTAGCGGGAACCTACAATGAGCAGTTCTTC	CASSGLAGTYNEQFF
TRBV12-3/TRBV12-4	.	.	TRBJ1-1	TGTGCCAGCACGAAAGGAGGCCACGACACTGAAGCTTTCTTT	CASTKGGHDTEAFF
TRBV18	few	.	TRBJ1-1	TGTGCCAGCTCACCACTCAACGGCATGAACACTGAAGCTTTCTTT	CASSPLNGMNTEAFF
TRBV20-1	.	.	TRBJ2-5	TGCAGTGCTAGAGCTAGCCCGCCCCAAGAGACCCAGTACTTC	CSARASPPQETQYF
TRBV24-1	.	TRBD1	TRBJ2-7	TGTGCCACCAGTGACCGTCGACAGGGGAAATACGAGCAGTACTTC	CATSDRRQGKYEQYF
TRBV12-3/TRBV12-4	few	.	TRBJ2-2	TGTGCCACCCCCGCAGACCGATCGAACACCGGGGAGCTGTTTTTT	CATPADRSNTGELFF
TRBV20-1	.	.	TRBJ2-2	TGCAGTGCTAGAGAGGACTCAAACACCGGGGAGCTGTTTTTT	CSAREDSNTGELFF
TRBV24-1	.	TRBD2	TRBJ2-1	TGTGCCACCAGTGTACGGGGGGGCCTATTGGATGAGCAGTTCTTC	CATSVRGGLLDEQFF
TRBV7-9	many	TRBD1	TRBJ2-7	TGTGCCAGCAGCTCTAGGGGGCCCTACGAGCAGTACTTC	CASSSRGPYEQYF
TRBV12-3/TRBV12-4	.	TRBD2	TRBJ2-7	TGTGCCAGCAATCTAGCGGGGGGATCGACCTACGAGCAGTACTTC	CASNLAGGSTYEQYF
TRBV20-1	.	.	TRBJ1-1	TGCAGTGCTGGAGTGTTGAGCGGACCTATGAACACTGAAGCTTTCTTT	CSAGVLSGPMNTEAFF
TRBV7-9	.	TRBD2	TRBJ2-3	TGTGCCAGCAGCGCCCGAGCGGGAGGGGGCACAGATACGCAGTATTTT	CASSARAGGGTDTQYF
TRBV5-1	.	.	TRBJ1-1	TGCGCCAGCAGCTTCCCCGGGGCCGCAGAAGCTTTCTTT	CASSFPGAAEAFF
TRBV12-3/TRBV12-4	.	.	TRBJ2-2	TGTGCCAGCAGTCCTGTACCCACCGGGGAGCTGTTTTTT	CASSPVPTGELFF
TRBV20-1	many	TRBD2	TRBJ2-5	TGCAGTGCTAGAGATTTTCGACTAGCGGGAGAGTGGACCCAGTACTTC	CSARDFRLAGEWTQYF
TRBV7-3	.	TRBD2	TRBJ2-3	TGTGCCAGCAGCCCCAGCGGGGGGGCGGCAGATACGCAGTATTTT	CASSPSGGAADTQYF
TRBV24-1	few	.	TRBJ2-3	TGTGCCACCAGTGATCCCCATGTGGTCGGTACGCAGTATTTT	CATSDPHVVGTQYF
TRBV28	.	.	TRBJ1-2	TGTGCCAGCAGACCGGGACTAAACTATGGCTACACCTTC	CASRPGLNYGYTF
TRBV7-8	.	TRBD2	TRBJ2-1	TGTGCCAGCAGCTGGGGAGCGGGGGGTCGCTACAATGAGCAGTTCTTC	CASSWGAGGRYNEQFF
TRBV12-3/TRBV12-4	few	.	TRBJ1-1	TGTGCCAGCAGGATAGGCACTGAAGCTTTCTTT	CASRIGTEAFF
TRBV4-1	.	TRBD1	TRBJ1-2	TGCGCCAGCAGCCAGGCCGGGACAGACTATGGCTACACCTTC	CASSQAGTDYGYTF
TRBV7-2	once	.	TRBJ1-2	TGTGCCAGCAGCTTAGCCACAGACTATGGCTACACCTTC	CASSLATDYGYTF
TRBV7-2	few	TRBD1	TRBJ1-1	TGTGCCAGCAGCTTTGTTCCAGGGGGCACTGAAGCTTTCTTT	CASSFVPGGTEAFF
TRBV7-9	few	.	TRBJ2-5	TGTGCCAGCAGCGCCCGGGACCGTCTTTACTTC	CASSARDRLYF
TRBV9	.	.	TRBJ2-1	TGTGCCAGCAGCGTCTCAGGGTCCTCATATTACAATGAGCAGTTCTTC	CASSVSGSSYYNEQFF
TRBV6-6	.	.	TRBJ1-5	TGTGCCAGCAGCAAGGACGGCTTTGGCAATCAGCCCCAGCATTTT	CASSKDGFGNQPQHF
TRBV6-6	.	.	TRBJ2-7	TGTGCCAGCACCTACGGGGGGGACAGAACCTACGAGCAGTACTTC	CASTYGGDRTYEQYF
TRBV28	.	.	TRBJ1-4	TGTGCCAGCAGTCCACCTGGGTCTTCGAGTGAAAAACTGTTTTTT	CASSPPGSSSEKLFF
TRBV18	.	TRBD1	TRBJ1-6	TGTGCCAGCTCACTTCGGACAGGGTTCGATTCACCCCTCCACTTT	CASSLRTGFDSPLHF
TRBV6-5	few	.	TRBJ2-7	TGTGCCAGCAGTTACCTAGGGACGCTTAGCTCCTACGAGCAGTACTTC	CASSYLGTLSSYEQYF
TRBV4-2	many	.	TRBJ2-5	TGTGCCAGCAGCCAAGATGGCGGACCTCAAGAGACCCAGTACTTC	CASSQDGGPQETQYF
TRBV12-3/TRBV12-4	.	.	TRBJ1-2	TGTGCCAGCAGTTTAGGTCCGGAGGGCGGCTACACCTTC	CASSLGPEGGYTF
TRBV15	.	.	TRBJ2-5	TGTGCCACCAGCAGAGGAAGCACACAGAAGTACTTC	CATSRGSTQKYF
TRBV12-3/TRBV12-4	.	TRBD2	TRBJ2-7	TGTGCCAGCAGTTTTGCGGGTAGGACTAGCGGGAGGAGGCCGTACGAGCAGTACTTC	CASSFAGRTSGRRPYEQYF
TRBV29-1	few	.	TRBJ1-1	TGCAGCGCAAACCCCCTGAACACTGAAGCTTTCTTT	CSANPLNTEAFF
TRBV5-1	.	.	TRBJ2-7	TGCGCCAGCAGCTGGGACACTCTACTCGAGCAGTACTTC	CASSWDTLLEQYF
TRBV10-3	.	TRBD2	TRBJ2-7	TGTGCCATCGGAGGGACTAGCGGGGGATACGAGCAGTACTTC	CAIGGTSGGYEQYF
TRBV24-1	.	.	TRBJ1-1	TGTGCCACCAGTGATCCAGGGGCAACTCAGGGAGCTTTCTTT	CATSDPGATQGAFF
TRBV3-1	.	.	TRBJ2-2	TGTGCCAGCAGCCCAATAGGGGAGACCGGGGAGCTGTTTTTT	CASSPIGETGELFF
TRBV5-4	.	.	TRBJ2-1	TGTGCCAGCAGCTTGTTGGCACGATCCTACAATGAGCAGTTCTTC	CASSLLARSYNEQFF
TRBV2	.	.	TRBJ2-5	TGTGCCAGCAGTGATAGCCTAGCCCAAGAGACCCAGTACTTC	CASSDSLAQETQYF
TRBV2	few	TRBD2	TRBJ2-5	TGTGCCAGCAGTGCGGCGCTAGCGGGAGGAGAGACCCAGTACTTC	CASSAALAGGETQYF
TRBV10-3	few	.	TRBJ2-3	TGTGCCATCAGTGAGTCTTACTACAGCACAGATACGCAGTATTTT	CAISESYYSTDTQYF
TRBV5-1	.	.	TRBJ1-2	TGCGCCAGCAGCTTGGTGGGGCGGCTAGACTATGGCTACACCTTC	CASSLVGRLDYGYTF
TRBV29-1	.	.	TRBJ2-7	TGCAGCGTTGTACCACTGGGGAAGGCTTGGTACGAGCAGTACTTC	CSVVPLGKAWYEQYF
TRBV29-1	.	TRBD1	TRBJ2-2	TGCAGCGGTCAGGGGGACGGCACCGGGGAGCTGTTTTTT	CSGQGDGTGELFF